The text below deals with one T cell receptor beta chain. Its recognized antigen is unknown. The sample holds no much larger clone one base away, and base qualities are not on file. The data were taken from a study of T cell responses to AZD1222 COVID-19 vaccine (dated by TCRdb to the early 2020s). Concerning the study at large: TCR sequencing was performed for approximately 240 trial participants, of whom 200 to 210 were given two doses of AZD1222 and around 25 were given two doses of MenACWY control vaccine. Trial participants were enrolled by age into subgroups of 18-55, 56-69 and 70-plus years, and roughly 160, 29 and 62 TCR-sequenced participants, respectively, were included in these subgroups. The investigation overall reported the following: Because no day 14 peak-response samples were available, the repertoires could be characterized only after the peak T cell response. Participants were mostly white British and included more females than males, and it was suggested by the authors that clonal diversity may have been underestimated. After two AZD1222 doses, spike-specific TCR breadth and depth were significantly higher than at day 0 and than in MenACWY recipients. Reportedly, close to half of the unique spike-specific TCRs recognized epitopes lying outside the regions that are mutated in the B.1.351 and B.1.1.7 variants. In the small 56-69-year group, the increase in depth fell short of significance, most likely because of low power. Vaccine-associated CD4 TCRs spanned the whole spike protein, with dominant responses in regions 160-218 and 743-854. Conclusions about previously exposed vaccinees are limited because only six or seven AZD1222 recipients were SARS-CoV-2 seropositive at baseline.

The CDR3 regions of human TCRbeta chains were analyzed by immunosequencing. The paper's data handling went like this. TCRs in the repertoires were matched against a reference library of SARS-CoV-2-specific TCRs that had been generated with the MIRA antigen-specificity platform. Breadth meant the fraction of unique TCRs that were SARS-CoV-2-associated, whereas depth meant the fraction of total T cells that were SARS-CoV-2-associated. Using the MIRA data, each spike-specific TCR was assigned both to the spike region to which the TCR was reactive and to a CD4 or CD8 class. Log10-transformed breadth and depth values were compared by one-way ANOVA with Sidak's multiple comparisons tests. TCRdb re-hosts the immuneACCESS table, in-frame sequences only. Its copies lack some clones; in the studies checked, an unresolved V gene accounts for under half of them, and the cause for the rest is not known. D and trimming come from the DNA, and the V and J calls and clone size come from that table. The sample yields roughly 120,000 clones; around 89% were counted once. Of the sample, approximately 7.1% falls within the top ten clones.

Trimming removed 4 bases from V and 6 bases from J, leaving 6 bases between the germline ends. The CDR3 holds 11 amino acids from the cysteine to the phenylalanine. Of the read, only the CDR3 DNA is kept; its 33 bases are in frame from base 1. This specimen's time point label, per the study, means: about 28 days (+/-7) after the second vaccine dose. AZD1222 recipients with second doses at about 4 weeks or about 12 weeks were pooled, because spike-specific TCR depth and breadth did not differ between schedules. Samples from vaccinated people were obtained from the UK trials COV001 and COV002, which included a single-blind randomized controlled phase 2/3 trial of AZD1222 (ChAdOx1 nCoV-19) in healthy adults. Trial participant PBMC samples were collected at day 0 and day 28 after the second dose for TCRbeta chain sequencing.

The sample was peripheral blood, taken 28 days after the second AZD1222 dose. This sequence uses TRBV12-3 or TRBV12-4 and TRBJ1-1, and the D gene may be TRBD1, 5 bases matching. The sequence derives from an adult who received the AZD1222 COVID-19 vaccine. The DNA sequence reads TGTGCCAGCAGTTGGGGCTCTGAAGCTTTCTTT. Translated, it gives CASSWGSEAFF.